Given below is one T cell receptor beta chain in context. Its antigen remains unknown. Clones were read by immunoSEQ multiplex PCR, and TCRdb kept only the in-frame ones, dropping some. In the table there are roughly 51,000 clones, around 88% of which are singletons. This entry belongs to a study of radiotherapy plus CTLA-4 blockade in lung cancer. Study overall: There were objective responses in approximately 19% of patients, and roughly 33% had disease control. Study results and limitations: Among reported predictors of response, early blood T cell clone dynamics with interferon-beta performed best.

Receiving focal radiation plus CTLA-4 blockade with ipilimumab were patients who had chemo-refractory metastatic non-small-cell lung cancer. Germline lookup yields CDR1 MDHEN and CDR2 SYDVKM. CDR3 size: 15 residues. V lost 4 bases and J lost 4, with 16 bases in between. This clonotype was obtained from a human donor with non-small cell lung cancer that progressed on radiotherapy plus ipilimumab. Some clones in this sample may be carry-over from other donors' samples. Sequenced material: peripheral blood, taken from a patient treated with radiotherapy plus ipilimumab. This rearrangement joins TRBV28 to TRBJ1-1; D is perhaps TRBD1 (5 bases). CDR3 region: CASSSALGRGTEAFF. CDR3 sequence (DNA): TGTGCCAGCAGTTCTGCCCTGGGGCGAGGCACTGAAGCTTTCTTT.